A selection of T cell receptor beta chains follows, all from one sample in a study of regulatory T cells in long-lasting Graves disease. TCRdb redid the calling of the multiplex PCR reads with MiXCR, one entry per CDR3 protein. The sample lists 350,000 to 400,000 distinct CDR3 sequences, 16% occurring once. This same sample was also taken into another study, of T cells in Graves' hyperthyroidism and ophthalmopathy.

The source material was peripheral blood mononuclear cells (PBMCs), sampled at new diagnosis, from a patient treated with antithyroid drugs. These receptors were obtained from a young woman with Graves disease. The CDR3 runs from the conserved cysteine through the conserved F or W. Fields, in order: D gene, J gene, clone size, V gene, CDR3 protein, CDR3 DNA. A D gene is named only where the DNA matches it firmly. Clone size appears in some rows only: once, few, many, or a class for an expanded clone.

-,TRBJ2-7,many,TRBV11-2,CASSDRSLYEQYF,TGTGCCAGCAGCGACAGGTCTCTGTACGAGCAGTACTTC
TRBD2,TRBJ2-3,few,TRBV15,CATSRGSSGGVSDTQYF,TGTGCCACCAGCAGAGGTTCAAGCGGGGGGGTTTCAGATACGCAGTATTTT
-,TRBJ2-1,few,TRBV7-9,CASPPQFF,TGTGCCAGCCCCCCGCAGTTCTTC
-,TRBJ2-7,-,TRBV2,CASSRGLPYEQYF,TGTGCCAGCAGCCGAGGGCTGCCCTACGAGCAGTACTTC
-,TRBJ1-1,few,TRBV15,CATSREKRSSEAFF,TGTGCCACCAGCAGAGAGAAGCGGAGTTCTGAAGCTTTCTTT
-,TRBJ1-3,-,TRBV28,CASSFPGFSGNTIYF,TGTGCCAGCAGTTTCCCGGGGTTCTCTGGAAACACCATATATTTT
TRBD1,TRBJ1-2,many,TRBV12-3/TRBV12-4,CASSLTGEDYTF,TGTGCCAGCAGCCTAACAGGGGAGGACTACACCTTC
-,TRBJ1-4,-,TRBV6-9,CASSYAAATNEKLFF,TGTGCCAGCAGTTACGCGGCAGCAACTAATGAAAAACTGTTTTTT
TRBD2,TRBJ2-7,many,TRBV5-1,CASGTSGNYEQYF,TGCGCCAGTGGGACTAGCGGGAACTACGAGCAGTACTTC
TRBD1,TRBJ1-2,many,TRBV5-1,CASSGGTVNYGYTF,TGCGCCAGCAGCGGCGGGACAGTAAACTATGGCTACACCTTC
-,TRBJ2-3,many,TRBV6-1,CASSEGLQRSTDTQYF,TGTGCCAGCAGTGAAGGCCTTCAGCGGAGCACAGATACGCAGTATTTT
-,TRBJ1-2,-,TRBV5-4,CASTQSVSTRDTF,TGTGCCAGCACCCAATCGGTCAGCACCAGGGACACCTTC
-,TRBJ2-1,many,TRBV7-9,CASSRPGAPAYNEQFF,TGTGCCAGCAGCCGACCGGGGGCCCCGGCCTACAATGAGCAGTTCTTC
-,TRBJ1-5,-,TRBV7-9,CASRGSGHNQPQHF,TGTGCCAGCAGAGGGTCGGGTCACAATCAGCCCCAGCATTTT
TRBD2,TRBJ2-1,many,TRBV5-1,CASSWSGGMGQFF,TGCGCCAGCAGCTGGTCGGGGGGGATGGGGCAGTTCTTC
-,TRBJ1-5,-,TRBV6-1,CACRVKRNQPQHF,TGTGCCTGCAGGGTTAAGCGCAATCAGCCCCAGCATTTT
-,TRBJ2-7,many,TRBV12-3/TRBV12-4,CASSLTGYEQYF,TGTGCCAGCAGCTTGACAGGATACGAGCAGTACTTC
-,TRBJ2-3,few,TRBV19,CASSRKGADTQYF,TGTGCCAGTAGTCGAAAGGGGGCAGATACGCAGTATTTT
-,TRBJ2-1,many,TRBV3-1,CASSQHRGGNNEQFF,TGTGCCAGCAGCCAACATCGGGGTGGAAACAATGAGCAGTTCTTC
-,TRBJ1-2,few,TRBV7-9,CASSSSGRLYGYTF,TGTGCCAGCAGCTCGTCGGGACGCCTCTATGGCTACACCTTC
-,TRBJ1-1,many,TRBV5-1,CASSLKQGSTEAFF,TGCGCCAGCAGCCTAAAACAGGGCTCCACTGAAGCTTTCTTT
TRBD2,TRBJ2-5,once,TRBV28,CASSTPSGGAIETQYF,TGTGCCAGCAGTACCCCTAGCGGGGGGGCCATCGAGACCCAGTACTTC
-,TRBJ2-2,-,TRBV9,CASRSAGGHTGELFF,TGTGCCAGCAGATCTGCCGGGGGGCATACCGGGGAGCTGTTTTTT
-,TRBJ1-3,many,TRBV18,CASSLIEDGYSGNTIYF,TGTGCCAGCTCATTAATTGAGGACGGCTACTCTGGAAACACCATATATTTT
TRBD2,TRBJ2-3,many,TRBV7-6,CASSHPTTSGRAGTQYF,TGTGCCAGCAGCCACCCCACGACTAGCGGGAGGGCCGGTACGCAGTATTTT
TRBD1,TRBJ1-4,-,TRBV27,CASSWDRNEKLFF,TGTGCCAGCAGTTGGGACAGGAATGAAAAACTGTTTTTT
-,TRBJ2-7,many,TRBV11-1,CASSSHGRNEQYF,TGTGCCAGCAGCTCCCACGGACGAAACGAGCAGTACTTC
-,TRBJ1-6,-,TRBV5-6,CASSIPGTSSPLHF,TGTGCCAGCAGTATACCCGGGACCTCTTCACCCCTCCACTTT
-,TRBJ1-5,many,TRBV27,CASRVGGVNQPQHF,TGTGCCAGCAGGGTCGGAGGCGTCAATCAGCCCCAGCATTTT
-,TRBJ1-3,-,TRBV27,CASSLSLSESAGNTIYF,TGTGCCAGCAGTCTGTCCTTGTCCGAATCCGCTGGAAACACCATATATTTT
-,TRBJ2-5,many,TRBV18,CASSPLRTDVQETQYF,TGTGCCAGCTCACCCCTTCGGACGGACGTCCAAGAGACCCAGTACTTC
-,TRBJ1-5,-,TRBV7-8,CASSLSGGRQPQHF,TGTGCCAGCAGCTTATCCGGGGGCAGGCAGCCCCAGCATTTT
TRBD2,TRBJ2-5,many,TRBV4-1,CASSQLLAGGVETQYF,TGCGCCAGCAGCCAACTACTAGCGGGGGGCGTCGAGACCCAGTACTTC
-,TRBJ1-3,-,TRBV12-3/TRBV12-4,CASSLWGFRGSGNTIYF,TGTGCCAGCAGTTTGTGGGGATTTAGGGGTTCTGGAAACACCATATATTTT
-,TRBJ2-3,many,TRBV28,CASSSQGLGSDTQYF,TGTGCCAGCAGTTCCCAGGGATTGGGCTCAGATACGCAGTATTTT
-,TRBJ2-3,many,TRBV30,CAWSILSAGDTQYF,TGTGCCTGGAGTATTCTTAGCGCGGGCGATACGCAGTATTTT
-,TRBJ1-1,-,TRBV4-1,CASSQGVQATNTEAFF,TGCGCCAGCAGCCAAGGAGTTCAGGCTACCAACACTGAAGCTTTCTTT
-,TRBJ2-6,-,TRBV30,CAWSKQGGANVLTF,TGTGCCTGGAGTAAACAAGGGGGGGCCAACGTCCTGACTTTC
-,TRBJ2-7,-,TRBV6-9,CASSYVIQGGRAYEQYF,TGTGCCAGCAGTTACGTTATACAGGGAGGGAGAGCCTACGAGCAGTACTTC
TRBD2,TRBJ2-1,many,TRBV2,CASSQPGLDNYNEQFF,TGTGCCAGCAGTCAACCGGGACTAGATAACTACAATGAGCAGTTCTTC
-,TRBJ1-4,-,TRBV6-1,CASRPIATNEKLFF,TGTGCCAGCCGACCGATTGCAACTAATGAAAAACTGTTTTTT
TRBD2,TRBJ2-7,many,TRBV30,CAWSIGGSLSYEQYF,TGTGCCTGGAGTATCGGCGGGAGTCTCTCCTACGAGCAGTACTTC
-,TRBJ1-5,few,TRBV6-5,CASSYPGTGGNNQPQHF,TGTGCCAGCAGTTACCCGGGTACCGGAGGGAATAATCAGCCCCAGCATTTT
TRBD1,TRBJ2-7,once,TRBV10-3,CAISGDRAYEQYF,TGTGCCATCAGTGGAGACAGGGCCTACGAGCAGTACTTC
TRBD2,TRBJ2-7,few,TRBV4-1,CASSQRGGPYEQYF,TGCGCCAGCAGCCAACGGGGGGGCCCCTACGAGCAGTACTTC
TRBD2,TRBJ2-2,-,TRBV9,CASSEAGGLATGELFF,TGTGCCAGCAGCGAAGCGGGGGGGCTGGCCACCGGGGAGCTGTTTTTT
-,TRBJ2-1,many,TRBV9,CASSVVGSSYNEQFF,TGTGCCAGCAGCGTAGTGGGGAGCTCCTACAATGAGCAGTTCTTC
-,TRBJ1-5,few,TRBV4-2,CASSQDHSGGGQPQHF,TGTGCCAGCAGCCAAGACCATTCAGGTGGCGGTCAGCCCCAGCATTTT
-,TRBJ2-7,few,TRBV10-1,CASSDGLAGESYEQYF,TGCGCCAGCAGTGACGGGTTGGCAGGGGAGTCCTACGAGCAGTACTTC
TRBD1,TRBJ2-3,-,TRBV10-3,CAIGTGENTDTQYF,TGTGCCATCGGGACAGGGGAAAATACAGATACGCAGTATTTT
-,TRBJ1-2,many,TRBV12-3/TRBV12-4,CASSPGDHYGYTF,TGTGCCAGCAGTCCAGGGGACCACTATGGCTACACCTTC